The sequence of this TCR beta chain was determined in a study of relationships among human T cell subsets. Whole-study findings and limits: Th1, Th2 and regulatory T cells shared many CDR3 sequences. Bead-based sorting did not rule out CD4+CD8+ double-positive cells. Across seven subsets, gene usage, CDR3 length and N-additions did not differ significantly.

The T cell receptor alpha and beta CDR3 regions were amplified from mRNA by semiquantitative ARM-PCR. In ARM-PCR, communal superprimers followed tagged nested gene-specific primers for exponential amplification. TCRdb fed the multiplex PCR reads into MiXCR, producing one record per CDR3 protein. The profile shows more than 8,500 distinct CDR3 sequences, around 57% of them singletons. Note on this clonotype: Its target is not known.

The CDR3 runs to 16 residues. Trimming at V came to 4 bases and at J to 4 bases, leaving 9 bases not matched to a gene. The germline CDR1 and CDR2 sequences are DFQATT and SNEGSKA (reference sequence). The CD45RA-negative fraction was bead-selected with anti-CD45RO to obtain memory T cells. The sequence came from a man aged 35-49 years in good health. V gene TRBV20-1 combines with J gene TRBJ2-5, with 13 bases identical to TRBD2. Sequenced: memory T cells sorted from blood. The CDR3 protein is CSAMTSGGTPGETQYF. The CDR3 coding sequence is TGCAGTGCTATGACTAGCGGGGGGACCCCAGGAGAGACCCAGTACTTC.